Following are 26 T cell receptor beta chains from one sample sequenced in a study of blood T cell repertoires in COVID-19. Produced via immunoSEQ multiplex PCR; TCRdb's table is partial and in-frame only. The table has roughly 240,000 clones, more than 65% seen once. Sequenced input: peripheral blood. Receptor source: a man aged 35 to 55 who had recovered from COVID-19.

V and J are TRBV3-1 (or the pseudogene TRBV3-2) and TRBJ1-1, with D possibly matching TRBD1 (5 bases). With 4 bases removed from V and 1 base from J, the gap between germline ends came to 13 bases. Germline assignment: CDR1 LGHDT and CDR2 YNNKEL (reference sequence). This CDR3 is 15 amino acids long. The CDR3 bases are TGTGCCAGCAGCCCACTCGGGGGAGCGAACACTGAAGCTTTCTTT. Protein product: CASSPLGGANTEAFF.

The chain is built from TRBV21-1 and TRBJ2-7; the D segment call TRBD2 is taken from the table without a DNA check. TRBV21-1 is a known pseudogene. The length of the CDR3 is 20 residues. The CDR3: CASDPIILIGTSGKKDEQYF. The CDR3 DNA follows: TGTGCCAGCGACCCTATTATACTCATAGGGACTAGCGGGAAGAAGGACGAGCAGTACTTC.

This chain joins TRBV27 and TRBJ2-3, with 7 nucleotides matching TRBD1. V lost 3 bases and J lost 2; bases outside the gene matches: 2. This CDR3 spans 14 amino acids. The germline gives CDR1 MNHEY, CDR2 SMNVEV (reference sequence). The CDR3 protein is CASSLGQITDTQYF. The CDR3 DNA sequence: TGTGCCAGCAGTTTGGGACAGATCACAGATACGCAGTATTTT.

CDR3 nucleotides: TGTGCCAGCTCACCACGGGGGGACTGGAACAATGAGCAGTTCTTC. Protein product: CASSPRGDWNNEQFF. The chain carries TRBV18 and TRBJ2-1, with a tentative D call TRBD2 (6 bases). Trimming removed 1 base at V and 5 bases at J, with 12 bases between. Per the germline V gene, CDR1 is KGHSH and CDR2 is LQKENI. This CDR3 has 15 amino acids. The full variable domain, completed using reference TRBV18 and TRBJ2-1, is NAGVMQNPRHLVRRRGQEARLRCSPMKGHSHVYWYRQLPEEGLKFMVYLQKENIIDESGMPKERFSAEFPKEGPSILRIQQVVRGDSAAYFCASSPRGDWNNEQFFGPGTRLTVL.

A single count supports this clone. V gene TRBV6-5 combines with J gene TRBJ2-5; possibly TRBD1 for D (6 bases). This CDR3 spans 14 amino acids. Trimming removed 1 base from V and 4 bases from J, with 10 bases in between. Germline V gene sequence: CDR1 MNHEY, CDR2 SVGAGI. The CDR3 DNA follows: TGTGCCAGCAGTTACTTACAGGGTAGAGAGACCCAGTACTTC. It yields the protein CASSYLQGRETQYF.

The chain is built from TRBV6-6 and TRBJ2-7; perhaps TRBD1 as D (5 bases). Germline CDR1 and CDR2: MNHNY and SVGAGI (reference sequence). The CDR3 is 15 residues long. V lost 8 bases to trimming and J lost 2 bases, with 19 bases between them. The CDR3 region is CASFPGASYTYEQYF. The DNA of the CDR3 is TGTGCCAGCTTTCCTGGGGCCAGTTACACCTACGAGCAGTACTTC.

The chain combines TRBV19 with TRBJ1-1, with D perhaps TRBD1 (6 bases). The CDR3 length is 15 residues. Trimming stripped 7 bases from V and 1 base from J, with 16 bases between. The germline V gene has CDR1 LNHDA and CDR2 SQIVND (reference sequence). The CDR3 here is CASTPILGANTEAFF. Here the CDR3 DNA reads TGTGCCAGTACTCCGATCTTGGGGGCGAACACTGAAGCTTTCTTT.

The genes are TRBV3-1 (or the pseudogene TRBV3-2) and TRBJ2-5, with 9 bases fitting TRBD1. With V trimmed by 0 bases and J by 3 bases, 11 bases remained unmatched. Germline assignment: CDR1 LGHDT and CDR2 YNNKEL (reference sequence). This CDR3 is 18 amino acids long. CDR3 sequence reads: CASSQEFGSGQGKETQYF. CDR3 coding DNA: TGTGCCAGCAGCCAAGAATTTGGTTCGGGACAGGGAAAAGAGACCCAGTACTTC.

This chain links TRBV19 with TRBJ1-5; 11 nucleotides agree with TRBD1. The ends lost 7 bases at V and 1 base at J; junction bases unmatched: 9. Germline lookup yields CDR1 LNHDA and CDR2 SQIVND (reference sequence). The CDR3 loop spans 17 amino acids. CDR3 sequence: CASKRGTGGWSNQPQHF. CDR3 in DNA: TGTGCCAGTAAAAGGGGGACAGGGGGGTGGAGCAATCAGCCCCAGCATTTT.

The rearrangement links TRBV9 to TRBJ2-6; the match to TRBD1 covers 9 bases. The germline V gene has CDR1 SGDLS and CDR2 YYNGEE. The CDR3 has 15 amino acids. With 0 bases clipped from V and 13 bases from J, the junction kept 8 bases outside the gene matches. CDR3 amino acids: CASSVEGGTGRVLTF. As DNA, the CDR3 is TGTGCCAGCAGCGTAGAAGGAGGGACAGGGAGGGTCCTGACTTTC. The variable domain in full, with the rest retrieved from reference TRBV9 and TRBJ2-6, is DSGVTQTPKHLITATGQRVTLRCSPRSGDLSVYWYQQSLDQGLQFLIQYYNGEERAKGNILERFSAQQFPDLHSELNLSSLELGDSALYFCASSVEGGTGRVLTFGAGSRLTVL.

J is TRBJ1-1 and V is TRBV30; no definite D call. The CDR3 sequence is 16 residues long. The germline CDR1 and CDR2 sequences are GTSNPN and SVGIG (reference sequence). The V end was cut by 3 bases, the J end by 1 base, with 18 bases between. CDR3 bases: TGTGCCTGGAGGGCCCTCTTACCCCGGGGGAACACTGAAGCTTTCTTT. Protein: CAWRALLPRGNTEAFF.

In its sample, this clone was seen a few times. This chain connects TRBV19 to TRBJ2-7; 9 nucleotides agree with TRBD2. Germline loops: CDR1 LNHDA, CDR2 SQIVND (reference sequence). V dropped 3 bases and J dropped 2; count of bases not matched to a gene: 5. This CDR3 comprises 15 residues. The CDR3 bases are TGTGCCAGTAGTATTGGTCTAGCGGGAACCTACGAGCAGTACTTC. Its protein is CASSIGLAGTYEQYF.

The gene calls are TRBV11-2 and TRBJ2-1, with TRBD2 matching over 8 bases. The CDR3 totals 15 residues. CDR1 and CDR2 (germline): SGHAT, FQNNGV. With V trimmed by 1 base and J by 9 bases, 8 bases remained unmatched. In nucleotides, the CDR3 is TGTGCCAGCAGCTTAGGTCCTAGCGGGCCGGGTGAGCAGTTCTTC. Amino acid sequence: CASSLGPSGPGEQFF.

CDR3 in amino acids: CASGEGATEAFF. The CDR3 DNA is TGTGCCAGCGGCGAGGGGGCAACTGAAGCTTTCTTT. J is TRBJ1-1 and V is TRBV25-1; 7 nucleotides agree with TRBD1. The CDR3 sequence is 12 residues long. Per the germline V gene, CDR1 is MGHDK and CDR2 is SYGVNS. V gave up 8 bases and J gave up 5 bases; unmatched junction bases: 5.

The chain recombines TRBV27 with TRBJ2-5, with TRBD2 matching 8 bases. Germline loops: CDR1 MNHEY, CDR2 SMNVEV (reference sequence). J gave up 5 bases and V 3 bases, and 8 bases lay outside the gene matches. The CDR3 runs to 15 residues. This CDR3 reads CASSFGGGRLETQYF. The DNA of the CDR3 is TGTGCCAGCAGTTTCGGGGGCGGGAGGCTGGAGACCCAGTACTTC.

CDR3 sequence reads: CASRGQVSTDTQYF. In DNA, the CDR3 is TGTGCCAGCAGGGGACAGGTTAGCACAGATACGCAGTATTTT. The genes are TRBV6-5 and TRBJ2-3; 8 bases map to TRBD1. Germline CDR1 reads MNHEY; CDR2 reads SVGAGI. Trimming took 6 bases from V and 0 from J; bases not matched to a gene: 2. The CDR3 is made up of 14 amino acids.

The chain combines TRBV4-2 with TRBJ2-7; 9 bases agree with TRBD1. Germline CDR1 LGHNA, CDR2 YNFKEQ. This CDR3 contains 15 residues. Unmatched junction bases numbered 8, after V lost 5 bases and J lost 3 bases. CDR3 amino acids: CASSARPGQGYEQYF. As DNA, the CDR3 is TGTGCCAGCAGCGCCCGCCCGGGACAGGGCTACGAGCAGTACTTC.

V and J are TRBV6-2 or TRBV6-3 and TRBJ2-7, with 8 bases fitting TRBD1. The CDR3 consists of 15 residues. V shed 5 bases and J 4 bases; nucleotides not matched to a gene: 10. Per germline, CDR1 MNHEY and CDR2 SVGEGT. In nucleotides, the CDR3 is TGTGCCAGCAGTACGGACAGGGTGGTCGGGTACGAGCAGTACTTC. This translates into CASSTDRVVGYEQYF.

CDR3 nucleotides: TGTGCCACCAGAACAGGTGGAGTAGGCTCACCCCTCCACTTT. Translating gives CATRTGGVGSPLHF. This chain uses TRBV15 with TRBJ1-6; weak D call: TRBD1 (5 bases). CDR3 size: 14 residues. The germline V and J ends were trimmed by 6 bases and 10 bases, with 16 bases remaining between them. Germline CDR1 reads LNHNV; CDR2 reads YYDKDF (reference sequence). The entire variable domain, with the rest obtained from reference TRBV15 and TRBJ1-6, is as follows: DAMVIQNPRYQVTQFGKPVTLSCSQTLNHNVMYWYQQKSSQAPKLLFHYYDKDFNNEADTPDNFQSRRPNTSFCFLDIRSPGLGDTAMYLCATRTGGVGSPLHFGNGTRLTVT.

This chain connects TRBV9 to TRBJ2-2, with 8 bases that match TRBD1. Losses at the gene ends were 0 bases for V and 7 bases for J; bases not matched to a gene: 8. The germline V gene encodes CDR1 SGDLS and CDR2 YYNGEE. The CDR3 is 16 amino acids. CDR3 in amino acids: CASSVAGQGAVGELFF. CDR3 DNA: TGTGCCAGCAGCGTAGCTGGCCAGGGGGCTGTCGGGGAGCTGTTTTTT.

The rearrangement links TRBV19 to TRBJ2-7; possible D gene TRBD1, 5 bases. The CDR3 contains 14 residues. The V end lost 5 bases, the J end lost 1 base, and 12 bases lay between the germline ends. Germline lookup yields CDR1 LNHDA and CDR2 SQIVND (reference sequence). The CDR3 protein is CASSWAQGSYEQYF. The CDR3 nucleotides are TGTGCCAGTAGTTGGGCCCAGGGTTCCTACGAGCAGTACTTC.

The chain employs TRBV6-5 and TRBJ2-2; possibly TRBD1 for D (6 bases). The V gene lost 8 bases and the J gene lost 0 bases, with 13 bases spanning the gap. Germline V lookup: CDR1 MNHEY, CDR2 SVGAGI. This CDR3 has 15 residues. CDR3 in DNA: TGTGCCAGCTCACAGGGAATCGCGAACACCGGGGAGCTGTTTTTT. It is translated as CASSQGIANTGELFF.

The rearrangement uses TRBV9 and TRBJ1-4, with 8 bases identical to TRBD1. With 3 bases clipped from V and 2 bases from J, the junction kept 3 bases outside the gene matches. The CDR3 totals 15 residues. Germline V lookup: CDR1 SGDLS, CDR2 YYNGEE. CDR3 sequence (DNA): TGTGCCAGCAGCGCGCAGGGGGCGACTAATGAAAAACTGTTTTTT. Its translation: CASSAQGATNEKLFF.

In its sample, this clone was seen once. The chain couples TRBV29-1 to TRBJ1-2; TRBD1 is a possible D gene (6 bases). CDR3 length: 12 residues. Germline CDR1 is SQVTM and CDR2 is ANQGSEA. Trimming left V 7 bases short and J 5 bases short, with 14 bases between. The CDR3 coding sequence is TGCAGCGGGGGTGGACAGATGTATGGCTACACCTTC. As protein: CSGGGQMYGYTF. Variable domain in full (rest from reference TRBV29-1 and TRBJ1-2): SAVISQKPSRDICQRGTSLTIQCQVDSQVTMMFWYRQQPGQSLTLIATANQGSEATYESGFVIDKFPISRPNLTFSTLTVSNMSPEDSSIYLCSGGGQMYGYTFGSGTRLTVV.

This clone appeared once. The chain is built from TRBV7-2 and TRBJ1-4; a weak D match, TRBD1 (5 bases). V was clipped by 4 bases and J by 5 bases, with 14 bases between them. Germline values: CDR1 SGHTA, CDR2 FQGNSA. The CDR3 totals 15 residues. In nucleotides, the CDR3 is TGTGCCAGCAGCTACCGGATGGGGGGGAATGAAAAACTGTTTTTT. It is translated as CASSYRMGGNEKLFF.

This rearrangement joins TRBV7-6 to TRBJ2-6, with 10 bases that match TRBD1. CDR1 SGHVS and CDR2 FNYEAQ come from the germline V gene. J was trimmed by 0 bases and V by 3 bases; bases with no gene match: 2. The length of the CDR3 is 17 residues. CDR3 sequence: CASSLGQGNSGANVLTF. In DNA form, the CDR3 reads TGTGCCAGCAGCTTGGGACAGGGGAACTCTGGGGCCAACGTCCTGACTTTC.